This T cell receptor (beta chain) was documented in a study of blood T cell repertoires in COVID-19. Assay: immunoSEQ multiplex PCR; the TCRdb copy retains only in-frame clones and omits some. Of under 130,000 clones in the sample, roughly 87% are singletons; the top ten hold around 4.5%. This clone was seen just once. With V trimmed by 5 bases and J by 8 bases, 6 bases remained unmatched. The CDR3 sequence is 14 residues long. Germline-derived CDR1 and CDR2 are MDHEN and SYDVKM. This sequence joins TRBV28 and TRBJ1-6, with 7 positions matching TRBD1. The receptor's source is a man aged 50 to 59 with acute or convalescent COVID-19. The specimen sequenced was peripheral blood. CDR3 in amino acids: CASSGDSPYSPLHF. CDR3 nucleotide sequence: TGTGCCAGCAGTGGGGACAGCCCTTATTCACCCCTCCACTTT.